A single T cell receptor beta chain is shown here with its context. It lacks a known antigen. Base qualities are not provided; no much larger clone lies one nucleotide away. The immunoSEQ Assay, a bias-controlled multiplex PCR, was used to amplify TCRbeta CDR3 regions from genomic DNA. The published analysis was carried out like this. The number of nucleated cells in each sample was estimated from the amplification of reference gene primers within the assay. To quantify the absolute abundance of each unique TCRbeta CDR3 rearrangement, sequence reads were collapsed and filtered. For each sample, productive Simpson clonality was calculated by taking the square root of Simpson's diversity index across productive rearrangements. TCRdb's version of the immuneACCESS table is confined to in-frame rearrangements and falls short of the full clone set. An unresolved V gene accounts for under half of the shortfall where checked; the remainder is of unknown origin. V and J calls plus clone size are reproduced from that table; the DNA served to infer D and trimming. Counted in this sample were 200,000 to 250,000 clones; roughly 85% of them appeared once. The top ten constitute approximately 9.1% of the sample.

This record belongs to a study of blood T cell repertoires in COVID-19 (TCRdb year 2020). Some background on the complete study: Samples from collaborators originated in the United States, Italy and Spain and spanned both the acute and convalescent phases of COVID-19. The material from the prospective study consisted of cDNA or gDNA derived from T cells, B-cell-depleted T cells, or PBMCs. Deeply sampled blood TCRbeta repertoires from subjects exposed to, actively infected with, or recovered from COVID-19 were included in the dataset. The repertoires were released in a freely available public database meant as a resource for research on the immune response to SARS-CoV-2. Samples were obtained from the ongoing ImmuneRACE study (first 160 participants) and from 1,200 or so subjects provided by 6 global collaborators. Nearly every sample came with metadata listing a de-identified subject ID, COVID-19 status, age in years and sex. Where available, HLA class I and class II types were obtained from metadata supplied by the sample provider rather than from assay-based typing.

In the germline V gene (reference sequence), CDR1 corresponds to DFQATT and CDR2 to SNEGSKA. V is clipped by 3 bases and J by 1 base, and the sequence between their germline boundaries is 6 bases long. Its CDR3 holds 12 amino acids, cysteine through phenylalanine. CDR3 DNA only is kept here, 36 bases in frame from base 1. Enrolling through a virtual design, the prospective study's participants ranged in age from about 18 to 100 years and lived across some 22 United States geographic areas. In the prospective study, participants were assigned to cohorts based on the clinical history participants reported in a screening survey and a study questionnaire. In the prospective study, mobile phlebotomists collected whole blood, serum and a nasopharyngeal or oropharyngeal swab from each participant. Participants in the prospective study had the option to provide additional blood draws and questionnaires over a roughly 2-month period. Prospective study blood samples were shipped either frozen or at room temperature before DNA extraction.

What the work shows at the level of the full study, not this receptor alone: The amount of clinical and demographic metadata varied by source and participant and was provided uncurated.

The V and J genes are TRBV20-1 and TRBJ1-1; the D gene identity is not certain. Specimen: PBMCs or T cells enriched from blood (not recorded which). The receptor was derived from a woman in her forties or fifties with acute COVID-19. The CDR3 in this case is CSASTTNTEAFF. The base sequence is TGCAGTGCTAGTACAACGAACACTGAAGCTTTCTTT.